This T cell receptor beta chain is from a study of T cell responses to AZD1222 COVID-19 vaccine. Here immunoSEQ multiplex PCR was the method, and the copy in TCRdb shows in-frame clones only, minus some. The sample has about 94,000 clones, roughly 90% seen once. The CDR3 loop spans 16 amino acids. Germline V gives CDR1 SGHDT, CDR2 YYEEEE. Trimming stripped 0 bases from V and 5 bases from J, with 15 bases between. To note about this clone: The antigen is unknown.

Study results and limitations: Clonal diversity was possibly underestimated, and white British individuals and females predominated among donors. Dominant at 160-218 and 743-854, vaccine-associated CD4 TCRs also spanned spike. Close to half of spike-specific TCRs reportedly recognize unmutated variant regions. Baseline seropositives among AZD1222 recipients totaled only five to seven.

The genes are TRBV5-6 and TRBJ1-5, with D hard to call. This TCR came from an adult in good health. The source was peripheral blood, collected on day 0 of AZD1222 vaccination. As DNA, the CDR3 is TGTGCCAGCAGCTTGGGTGGTGGGGTCCCTCATCAGCCCCAGCATTTT. Protein: CASSLGGGVPHQPQHF.